A single TCR beta chain is shown here with its context. Its antigen is still unknown. Base quality data are lacking; no much larger clone is found one base away. The data were obtained in a study of T cell responses to AZD1222 COVID-19 vaccine (dated by TCRdb to the early 2020s). Study-level background: Because spike-specific TCR depth and breadth did not differ between the two schedules, AZD1222 recipients who got a second dose at roughly 4 weeks were pooled with those who got a second dose at roughly 12 weeks. Trial participants were enrolled by age into 18-55, 56-69 and 70-plus year subgroups, with approximately 150, 30 and 60 TCR-sequenced participants respectively. A total of over 230 trial participants underwent TCR sequencing, of whom more than 200 had received two doses of AZD1222 and some 25 had received two doses of the MenACWY control vaccine. Study-wide findings and limitations: Because no samples from the day 14 peak response were available, repertoires could be characterized only after the peak T cell response. CD4 TCRs associated with the vaccine covered the entire spike protein, and the dominant responses were in regions 160-218 and 743-854. Reportedly, close to half of the unique spike-specific TCRs recognized epitopes lying outside the regions that are mutated in the B.1.351 and B.1.1.7 variants. Participants were mostly white British, with more females than males. The authors suggested clonal diversity may have been underestimated. Conclusions about previously exposed vaccinees were limited because only six AZD1222 recipients were SARS-CoV-2 seropositive at baseline. The 56-69-year group was small, and its depth increase did not reach significance, likely because of low power. A significant rise in spike-specific TCR breadth and depth was observed after two AZD1222 doses relative to day 0 and relative to MenACWY recipients.

Taken with the paper, the label for time point translates to: baseline before first vaccination. The vaccinee samples were drawn from two UK trials, COV001 and COV002, one of which was a single-blind randomized controlled phase 2/3 trial testing AZD1222 (ChAdOx1 nCoV-19) in healthy adults. For TCRbeta chain sequencing, PBMC samples were collected from trial participants at day 0 and at day 28 after the second dose. The CDR3 regions of human TCRbeta chains were analyzed by immunosequencing. The source study handled its data this way. TCRs in the repertoires were matched against a reference library of SARS-CoV-2-specific TCRs that had been generated with the MIRA antigen-specificity platform. Breadth was defined as the fraction of unique TCRs that were SARS-CoV-2-associated, and depth was defined as the fraction of total T cells that were SARS-CoV-2-associated. Using the MIRA data, each spike-specific TCR was mapped to the spike region that the TCR reacts to and placed in a CD4 or CD8 class. Log10-transformed breadth and depth values were compared by one-way ANOVA with Sidak's multiple comparisons tests. As stored in TCRdb, this immuneACCESS dataset retains in-frame rearrangements with V and J assigned. A fraction of the clones does not appear; measured against another copy, unresolved V genes explain less than half of the discrepancy, and the remainder lacks a known reason. The V and J calls and clone size are taken from that table; D and trimming were inferred from the DNA. This sample gives roughly 100,000 clones in total; about 88% of them show up just once. The ten largest make up about 5% of the sample.

Taken from cysteine to phenylalanine, the CDR3 has 13 residues. The entry retains the CDR3 DNA only, 39 bases that are in frame from base 1. The junction shows trimming of 8 bases on V and 3 bases on J, plus 13 bases between the germline ends. Taken from the germline V gene (reference sequence), the CDR1 and CDR2 loops are LNHDA and SQIVND. This clonotype was obtained from an adult in good health. The rearrangement joined TRBV19 to TRBJ1-2; no D gene can be assigned with confidence. The sequencing here drew on peripheral blood, taken on day 0 of AZD1222 vaccination. The nucleotides read TGTGCCAGTGAGCCCCAGGAGTACTATGGCTACACCTTC. This yields the protein CASEPQEYYGYTF.